This T cell receptor beta chain was found in a study of cytomegalovirus exposure and HLA in healthy donors. It was with 60 Vbeta and 13 Jbeta primers that the PCR ran. In the study's own analysis: Around 11 million shared chains were among approximately 80 million unique TCR beta chains counted in a later analysis. Libraries were prepared by immunoSEQ multiplex PCR; TCRdb keeps only in-frame clonotypes and omits some of them. That table gives V, J and clone size, and the DNA gave D and trimming. Of 150,000 to 200,000 clones in the sample, roughly 13% were seen once. This clone was seen a few times. Its antigen is unidentified. Healthy people donating bone marrow made up the donors. Study-wide findings and caveats: A few CMV-associated chains were confirmed in vitro to be specific for CMV antigens.

V was pared by 9 bases and J by 5 bases, with 9 bases of the junction left unmatched. CDR3 size: 14 residues. Germline CDR1 is MDHEN and CDR2 is SYDVKM. The sequence derives from a man aged 50 to 59 in good health and CMV-seropositive. The chain combines TRBV28 with TRBJ2-7; TRBD1 agrees at 11 bases. The sequencing sample was made of PBMCs. The CDR3 protein is CARDGQGARDEQYV. CDR3 sequence (DNA): TGTGCCAGAGATGGACAGGGGGCGAGGGACGAGCAGTACGTC.